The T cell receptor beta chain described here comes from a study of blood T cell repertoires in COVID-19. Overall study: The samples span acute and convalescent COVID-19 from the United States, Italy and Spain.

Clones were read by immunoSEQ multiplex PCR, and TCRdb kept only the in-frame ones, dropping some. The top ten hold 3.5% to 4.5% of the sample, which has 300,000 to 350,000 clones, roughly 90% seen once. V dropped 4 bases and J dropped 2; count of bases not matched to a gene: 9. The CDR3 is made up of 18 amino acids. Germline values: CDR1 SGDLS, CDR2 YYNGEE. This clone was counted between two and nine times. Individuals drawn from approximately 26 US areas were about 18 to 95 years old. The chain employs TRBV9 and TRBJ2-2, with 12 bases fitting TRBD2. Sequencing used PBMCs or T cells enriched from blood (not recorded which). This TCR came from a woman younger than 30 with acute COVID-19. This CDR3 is CASSSGETSGRNTGELFF. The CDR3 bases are TGTGCCAGCAGCTCCGGGGAGACTAGCGGGAGAAACACCGGGGAGCTGTTTTTT.